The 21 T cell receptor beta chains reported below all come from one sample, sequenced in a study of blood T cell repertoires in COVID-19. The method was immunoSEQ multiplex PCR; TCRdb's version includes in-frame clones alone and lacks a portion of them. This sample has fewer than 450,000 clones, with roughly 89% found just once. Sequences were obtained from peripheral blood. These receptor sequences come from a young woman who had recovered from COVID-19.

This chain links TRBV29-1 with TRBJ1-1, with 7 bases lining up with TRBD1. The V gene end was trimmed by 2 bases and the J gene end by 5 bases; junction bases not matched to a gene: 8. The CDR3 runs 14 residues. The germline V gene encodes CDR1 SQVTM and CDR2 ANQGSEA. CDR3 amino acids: CSVELAGGRTEAFF. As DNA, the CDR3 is TGCAGCGTTGAACTGGCAGGGGGTCGGACTGAAGCTTTCTTT.

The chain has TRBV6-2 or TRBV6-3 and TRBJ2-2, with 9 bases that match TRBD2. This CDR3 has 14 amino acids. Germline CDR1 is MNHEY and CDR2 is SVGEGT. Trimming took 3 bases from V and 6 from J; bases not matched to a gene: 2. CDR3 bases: TGTGCCAGCAGTTATAGCGGGAGTTCCGGGGAGCTGTTTTTT. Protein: CASSYSGSSGELFF.

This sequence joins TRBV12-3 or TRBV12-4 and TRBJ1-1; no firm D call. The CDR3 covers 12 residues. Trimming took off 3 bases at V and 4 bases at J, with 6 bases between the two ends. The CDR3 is CASSFVGTEAFF. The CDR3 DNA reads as TGTGCCAGCAGTTTCGTCGGCACTGAAGCTTTCTTT.

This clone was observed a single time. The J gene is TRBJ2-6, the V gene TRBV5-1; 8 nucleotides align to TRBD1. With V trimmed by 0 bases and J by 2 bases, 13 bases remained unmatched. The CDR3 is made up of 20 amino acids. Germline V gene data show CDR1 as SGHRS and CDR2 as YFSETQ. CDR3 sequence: CASSLEFRTGFTAGANVLTF. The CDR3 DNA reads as TGCGCCAGCAGCTTGGAATTTAGGACAGGGTTTACTGCTGGGGCCAACGTCCTGACTTTC.

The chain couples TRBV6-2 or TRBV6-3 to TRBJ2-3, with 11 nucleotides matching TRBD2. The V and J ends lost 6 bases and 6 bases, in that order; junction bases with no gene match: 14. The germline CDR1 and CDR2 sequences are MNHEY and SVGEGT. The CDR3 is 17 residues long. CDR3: CASSAHLVAGGPDTQYF. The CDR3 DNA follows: TGTGCCAGCAGCGCCCATCTTGTAGCGGGAGGGCCCGATACGCAGTATTTT.

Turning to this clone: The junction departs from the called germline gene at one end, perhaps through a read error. The CDR3 is CASTGTSPQFRVF. The CDR3, as DNA: TGTGCCAGCACCGGGACTAGCCCCCAATTCCGGGTCTTC. V usage is TRBV6-6 and J usage is TRBJ2-1; 9 nucleotides line up with TRBD2. Germline CDR1 and CDR2: MNHNY and SVGAGI (reference sequence). The CDR3 loop spans 13 amino acids.

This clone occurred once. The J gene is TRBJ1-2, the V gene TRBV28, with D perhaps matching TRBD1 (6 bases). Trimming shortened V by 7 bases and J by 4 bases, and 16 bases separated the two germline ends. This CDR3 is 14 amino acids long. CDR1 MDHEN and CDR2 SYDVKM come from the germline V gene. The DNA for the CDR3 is TGTGCCAGCATCCCGGGGGGCGCCTTCTATGGCTACACCTTC. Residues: CASIPGGAFYGYTF.

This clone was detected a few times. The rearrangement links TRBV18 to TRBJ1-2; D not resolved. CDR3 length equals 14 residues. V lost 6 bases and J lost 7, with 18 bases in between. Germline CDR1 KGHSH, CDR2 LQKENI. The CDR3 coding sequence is TGTGCCAGCTCCGAACAAGGCGGGGAAGCTGGCTACACCTTC. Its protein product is CASSEQGGEAGYTF.

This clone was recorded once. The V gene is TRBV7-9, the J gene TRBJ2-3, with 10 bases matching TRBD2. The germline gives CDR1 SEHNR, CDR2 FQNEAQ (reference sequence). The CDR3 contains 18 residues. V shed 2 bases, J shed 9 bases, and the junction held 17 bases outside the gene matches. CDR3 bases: TGTGCCAGCAGCTTATCGGCCCGGAGCCTAGCGGGAGTCGAGACGCAGTATTTT. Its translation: CASSLSARSLAGVETQYF. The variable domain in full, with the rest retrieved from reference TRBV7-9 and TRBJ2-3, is DTGVSQNPRHKITKRGQNVTFRCDPISEHNRLYWYRQTLGQGPEFLTYFQNEAQLEKSRLLSDRFSAERPKGSFSTLEIQRTEQGDSAMYLCASSLSARSLAGVETQYFGPGTRLTVL.

The CDR3 region has the DNA TGTGCCAGCAGCCCAAAGCTAAGGACAGCTAACTATGGCTACACCTTC. It encodes CASSPKLRTANYGYTF. The J gene is TRBJ1-2, the V gene TRBV16; maybe TRBD1 (6 bases). Germline V gives CDR1 KGHSY, CDR2 FQNENV. The CDR3 is 16 amino acids. Trimming shortened V by 4 bases and J by 0 bases, and 15 bases separated the two germline ends.

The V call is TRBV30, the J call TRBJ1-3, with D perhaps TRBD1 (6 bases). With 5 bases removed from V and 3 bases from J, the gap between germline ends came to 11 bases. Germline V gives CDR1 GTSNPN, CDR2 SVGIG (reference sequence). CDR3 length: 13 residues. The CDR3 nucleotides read TGTGCCTGGGGGGGGGCGGTTGGAAACACCATATATTTT. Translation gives CAWGGAVGNTIYF.

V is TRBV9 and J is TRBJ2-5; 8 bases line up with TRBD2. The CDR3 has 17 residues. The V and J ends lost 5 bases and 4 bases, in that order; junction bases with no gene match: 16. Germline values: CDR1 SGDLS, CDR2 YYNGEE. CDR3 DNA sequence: TGTGCCAGCAGTATAGGCCCTAGCGGGTTGGCTGGAGAGACCCAGTACTTC. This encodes CASSIGPSGLAGETQYF.

The CDR3 reads CASGQVESPLHF. The CDR3 coding sequence is TGCGCCAGCGGACAGGTGGAATCACCCCTCCACTTT. V usage is TRBV10-2 and J usage is TRBJ1-6; 7 positions match TRBD1. Germline-derived CDR1 and CDR2 are WSHSY and SAAADI. Unmatched junction bases numbered 5, after V lost 8 bases and J lost 10 bases. This CDR3 region has 12 residues.

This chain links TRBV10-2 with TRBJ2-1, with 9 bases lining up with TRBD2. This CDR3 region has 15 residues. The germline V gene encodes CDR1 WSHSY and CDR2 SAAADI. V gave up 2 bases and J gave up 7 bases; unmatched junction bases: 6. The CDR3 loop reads CASSERASGKNEQFF. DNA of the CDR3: TGCGCCAGCAGTGAGCGGGCTAGCGGGAAGAATGAGCAGTTCTTC.

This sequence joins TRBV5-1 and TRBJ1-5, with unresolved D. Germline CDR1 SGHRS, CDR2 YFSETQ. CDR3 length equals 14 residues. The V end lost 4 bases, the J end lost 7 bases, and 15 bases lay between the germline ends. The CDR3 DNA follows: TGCGCCAGCAGCCCGGACTGGCGATCCCAGCCCCAGCATTTT. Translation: CASSPDWRSQPQHF.

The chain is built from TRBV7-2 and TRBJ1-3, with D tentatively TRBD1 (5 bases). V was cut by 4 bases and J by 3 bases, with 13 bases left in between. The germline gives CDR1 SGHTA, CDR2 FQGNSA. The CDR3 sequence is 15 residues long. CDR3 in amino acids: CASSSTDKLGNTIYF. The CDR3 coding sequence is TGTGCCAGCAGCTCTACGGACAAACTTGGAAACACCATATATTTT. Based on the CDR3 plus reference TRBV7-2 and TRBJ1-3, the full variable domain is GAGVSQSPSNKVTEKGKDVELRCDPISGHTALYWYRQSLGQGLEFLIYFQGNSAPDKSGLPSDRFSAERTGGSVSTLTIQRTQQEDSAVYLCASSSTDKLGNTIYFGEGSWLTVV.

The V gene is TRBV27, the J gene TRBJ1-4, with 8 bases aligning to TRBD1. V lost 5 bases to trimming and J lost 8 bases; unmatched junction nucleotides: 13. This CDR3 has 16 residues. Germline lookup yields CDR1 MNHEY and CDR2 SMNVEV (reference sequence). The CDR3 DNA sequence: TGTGCCAGCAGTCAATCACAGGGGGAATTTGAAGAAAAACTGTTTTTT. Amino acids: CASSQSQGEFEEKLFF.

Here the CDR3 DNA reads TGTGCCAGCGCAACAGGTTACACTGAAGCTTTCTTT. This translates into CASATGYTEAFF. This sequence joins TRBV7-9 and TRBJ1-1; D might be TRBD1 (5 bases). V lost 8 bases and J 3 bases, leaving 10 bases between the germline ends. This CDR3 spans 12 amino acids. Germline CDR1 and CDR2: SEHNR and FQNEAQ (reference sequence).

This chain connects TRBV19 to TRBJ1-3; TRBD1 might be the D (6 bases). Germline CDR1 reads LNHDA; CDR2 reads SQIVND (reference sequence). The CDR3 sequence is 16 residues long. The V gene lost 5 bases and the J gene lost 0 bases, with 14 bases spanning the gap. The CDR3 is CASSADSLSSGNTIYF. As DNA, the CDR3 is TGTGCCAGTAGTGCGGACAGCTTGAGCTCTGGAAACACCATATATTTT.

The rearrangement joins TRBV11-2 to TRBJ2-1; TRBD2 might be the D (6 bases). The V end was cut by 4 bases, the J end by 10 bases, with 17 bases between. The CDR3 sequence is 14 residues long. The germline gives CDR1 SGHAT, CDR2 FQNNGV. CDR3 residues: CASSSGTSSSEQFF. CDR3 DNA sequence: TGTGCCAGCAGCTCCGGGACTTCATCTTCAGAGCAGTTCTTC.

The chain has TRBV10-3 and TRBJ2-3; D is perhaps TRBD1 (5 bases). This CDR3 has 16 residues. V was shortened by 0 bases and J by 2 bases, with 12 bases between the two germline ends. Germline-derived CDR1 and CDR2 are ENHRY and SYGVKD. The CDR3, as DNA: TGTGCCATCAGTGAGTCTGCCGGCAGGGTCACAGATACGCAGTATTTT. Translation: CAISESAGRVTDTQYF.